This passage covers 25 T cell receptor beta chains from one sample sequenced in a study of CD8 T cells in ankylosing spondylitis. Findings and limits, study-wide: Apparently characteristic of ankylosing spondylitis blood was a TCR beta motif (about 8 highly homologous variants).

These receptors are not linked to any known antigen. TCRdb ran MiXCR on the 5' RACE reads and lists one entry per CDR3 protein. The sample shows roughly 670,000 distinct CDR3 sequences, around 17% of them seen only once. Sequencing was done on a sample of blood, either unsorted or a sorted T cell fraction (not recorded which). The receptors come from a male donor with ankylosing spondylitis.

This clonotype was counted between two and nine times. The chain couples TRBV29-1 to TRBJ1-2; D gene ambiguous. V was cut by 6 bases and J by 3 bases, with 11 bases left in between. Looked up from germline, CDR1 is SQVTM and CDR2 is ANQGSEA. This CDR3 comprises 12 residues. DNA for the CDR3: TGCAGCGTCATTGTGGGCTACTATGGCTACACCTTC. This codes for CSVIVGYYGYTF.

The V gene is TRBV28, the J gene TRBJ2-2, with TRBD1 as a possible D gene (6 bases). The CDR3 has 11 residues. Germline CDR1 is MDHEN and CDR2 is SYDVKM. The V end lost 8 bases, the J end lost 6 bases, and 7 bases lay between the germline ends. The CDR3 DNA is TGTGCCAGCCACAGGGCCGGGGAGCTGTTTTTT. As protein: CASHRAGELFF. The variable domain in full, with the rest retrieved from reference TRBV28 and TRBJ2-2, is DVKVTQSSRYLVKRTGEKVFLECVQDMDHENMFWYRQDPGLGLRLIYFSYDVKMKEKGDIPEGYSVSREKKERFSLILESASTNQTSMYLCASHRAGELFFGEGSRLTVL.

This clonotype was recorded a few times. The CDR3 protein is CASRSSRSKFNYGYTF. In DNA form, the CDR3 reads TGTGCCAGCAGAAGTAGCAGAAGCAAATTTAACTATGGCTACACCTTC. The rearrangement joins TRBV12-3 or TRBV12-4 to TRBJ1-2; D not resolved. CDR3 size: 16 residues. Trimming removed 6 bases from V and 1 base from J, with 18 bases in between.

The J gene is TRBJ2-3, the V gene TRBV15, with 12 bases aligning to TRBD2. V gave up 2 bases and J gave up 4 bases; unmatched junction bases: 7. Looked up from germline, CDR1 is LNHNV and CDR2 is YYDKDF (reference sequence). The CDR3 spans 17 residues. This CDR3 is CATSRKSSGGASDTQYF. CDR3 bases: TGTGCCACCAGCAGAAAGTCTAGCGGGGGGGCATCAGATACGCAGTATTTT.

J is TRBJ2-1 and V is TRBV7-9; 9 bases agree with TRBD2. The germline V gene encodes CDR1 SEHNR and CDR2 FQNEAQ (reference sequence). There are 14 residues in the CDR3. Trimming removed 5 bases from V and 8 bases from J; junction bases left unmatched: 7. CDR3 nucleotide sequence: TGTGCCAGCAGCAGGGCGGGAGGGGACGATGAGCAGTTCTTC. Encoded protein: CASSRAGGDDEQFF.

This clonotype was seen only a few times. The J gene is TRBJ1-6, the V gene TRBV7-3, with 9 bases that match TRBD1. V dropped 5 bases and J dropped 7; count of bases not matched to a gene: 6. The CDR3 totals 15 residues. The germline CDR1 and CDR2 sequences are SGHTA and FQGTGA. The CDR3 sequence: CASSMGQGRNSPLHF. Written as DNA, the CDR3 is TGTGCCAGCAGCATGGGACAGGGAAGAAATTCACCCCTCCACTTT.

The rearrangement uses TRBV5-1 and TRBJ2-1; D might be TRBD2 (6 bases). Germline values: CDR1 SGHRS, CDR2 YFSETQ. CDR3 size: 15 residues. V was pared by 0 bases and J by 10 bases, with 17 bases between. The DNA for the CDR3 is TGCGCCAGCAGCTTGGGAGGACTACCATACATCGAGCAGTTCTTC. Translating it yields CASSLGGLPYIEQFF.

Only a few counts were recorded for this clonotype. The chain joins TRBV9 to TRBJ2-3, with TRBD2 identical over 9 bases. In germline, CDR1 is SGDLS, CDR2 YYNGEE. The CDR3 has 16 residues. After removal of 3 bases from V and 0 bases from J, the junction contained 5 bases not matched to a gene. The CDR3 DNA is TGTGCCAGCAGCGAGCCTAGCGGGGTTAGCACAGATACGCAGTATTTT. Its protein product is CASSEPSGVSTDTQYF.

A few counts support this clonotype. The V gene is TRBV6-5, the J gene TRBJ2-2; D is undetermined. Germline assignment: CDR1 MNHEY and CDR2 SVGAGI. The CDR3 is 15 residues long. Trimming removed 0 bases at V and 1 base at J, with 6 bases between. The CDR3 DNA follows: TGTGCCAGCAGTTACTCGAACCAGAACACCGGGGAGCTGTTTTTT. It is translated as CASSYSNQNTGELFF.

A few counts support this clonotype. The genes are TRBV6-5 and TRBJ1-2; 9 nucleotides agree with TRBD1. The CDR3 runs 15 residues. In germline, CDR1 is MNHEY, CDR2 SVGAGI. V dropped 0 bases and J dropped 4; count of bases not matched to a gene: 3. As DNA, the CDR3 is TGTGCCAGCAGTTACTCTTCGGACAGGGGCTATGGCTACACCTTC. Translated: CASSYSSDRGYGYTF.

This chain joins TRBV2 and TRBJ2-7; D remains ambiguous. Per germline, CDR1 SNHLY and CDR2 FYNNEI. The length of the CDR3 is 13 residues. Trimming cost V 7 bases and J 6 bases, with 16 bases left between them. CDR3 bases: TGTGCCAGCACACTGGCCTCGTTTAGCGAGCAGTACTTC. Residues: CASTLASFSEQYF.

The V and J genes are TRBV20-1 and TRBJ2-5, with 9 bases that match TRBD2. The V and J ends lost 1 base and 3 bases, in that order; junction bases with no gene match: 6. The germline CDR1 and CDR2 sequences are DFQATT and SNEGSKA (reference sequence). CDR3 length equals 15 residues. The CDR3 sequence is CSARVSGRKEETQYF. The CDR3 nucleotides are TGCAGTGCTAGAGTAAGCGGGAGGAAGGAAGAGACCCAGTACTTC.

This clonotype was detected only a few times. This sequence joins TRBV29-1 and TRBJ2-7, with D tentatively TRBD1 (6 bases). CDR3 length: 15 residues. Germline values: CDR1 SQVTM, CDR2 ANQGSEA. Trimming removed 4 bases at V and 7 bases at J, with 23 bases between. The CDR3 DNA reads TGCAGCGTTGCCCCCCAACAGGGTCGAGTCGGGGAGCAGTACTTC. It specifies CSVAPQQGRVGEQYF.

This chain links TRBV5-1 with TRBJ2-5; 10 bases match TRBD1. Losses at the gene ends were 4 bases for V and 4 bases for J; bases not matched to a gene: 10. CDR1 and CDR2 from the germline V gene are SGHRS and YFSETQ. The CDR3 is 16 residues long. The CDR3 here is CASSVRQGAVGETQYF. Here the CDR3 DNA reads TGCGCCAGCAGCGTCAGACAGGGGGCGGTAGGAGAGACCCAGTACTTC. Drawing the rest from reference TRBV5-1 and TRBJ2-5, the complete variable domain is KAGVTQTPRYLIKTRGQQVTLSCSPISGHRSVSWYQQTPGQGLQFLFEYFSETQRNKGNFPGRFSGRQFSNSRSEMNVSTLELGDSALYLCASSVRQGAVGETQYFGPGTRLLVL.

This clonotype was seen repeatedly, ten times or more. The chain uses TRBV5-1 and TRBJ2-1; a possible D gene is TRBD1 (6 bases). Trimming cost V 0 bases and J 4 bases, with 11 bases left between them. This CDR3 comprises 15 residues. From germline, CDR1 is SGHRS and CDR2 YFSETQ. The CDR3 loop is CASSLEGQLYNEQFF. CDR3 nucleotides: TGCGCCAGCAGCTTGGAAGGACAGCTATACAATGAGCAGTTCTTC.

The CDR3 spells CASRQGTYEQYF. CDR3 nucleotide sequence: TGTGCCAGCCGACAGGGAACCTACGAGCAGTACTTC. The chain is built from TRBV12-3 or TRBV12-4 and TRBJ2-7; 7 bases fit TRBD1. The trim removed 8 bases at V and 2 bases at J, leaving 3 bases unmatched. This CDR3 has 12 residues.

The CDR3 sequence: CASSLSGGAAETQYF. In nucleotides, the CDR3 is TGTGCCAGCAGCCTTAGCGGGGGGGCCGCAGAGACCCAGTACTTC. The chain combines TRBV7-9 with TRBJ2-5; 11 positions agree with TRBD2. The CDR3 has 15 amino acids. The junction had 6 bases not matched to a gene; V was cut back by 5 bases and J by 4 bases. The germline V gene has CDR1 SEHNR and CDR2 FQNEAQ (reference sequence).

The rearrangement joins TRBV7-2 to TRBJ2-2, with TRBD2 matching 12 bases. J gave up 7 bases and V 3 bases, and 3 bases lay outside the gene matches. Germline-derived CDR1 and CDR2 are SGHTA and FQGNSA. The CDR3 is made up of 15 amino acids. CDR3 bases: TGTGCCAGCAGCTTTCGGACTAGCGGGGTCGGGGAGCTGTTTTTT. Its translation is CASSFRTSGVGELFF.

This chain joins TRBV18 and TRBJ1-2; D uncertain. V lost 2 bases and J lost 8, with 9 bases in between. Germline V gives CDR1 KGHSH, CDR2 LQKENI. This CDR3 spans 12 amino acids. The CDR3 reads CASSPDGKGYTF. The CDR3 bases are TGTGCCAGCTCACCAGATGGGAAAGGCTACACCTTC.

Only a few counts were recorded for this clonotype. The gene calls are TRBV5-1 and TRBJ2-3; D is perhaps TRBD1 or TRBD2 (6 bases each). Germline lookup yields CDR1 SGHRS and CDR2 YFSETQ. V was clipped by 5 bases and J by 1 base, with 8 bases between them. The CDR3 length is 13 residues. CDR3 region: CASRRGGTDTQYF. The CDR3 DNA sequence: TGCGCCAGCAGGAGGGGGGGCACAGATACGCAGTATTTT.

The V and J genes are TRBV19 and TRBJ1-5; 8 bases fit TRBD1. Unmatched junction bases numbered 10, after V lost 6 bases and J lost 3 bases. Germline V gives CDR1 LNHDA, CDR2 SQIVND (reference sequence). The CDR3 consists of 16 residues. The CDR3 bases are TGTGCCAGTAGGTTGGGGACAGGCCCCGCCAATCAGCCCCAGCATTTT. Translated, it gives CASRLGTGPANQPQHF.

This clonotype was seen more than once but under ten times. The chain is built from TRBV29-1 and TRBJ1-1, with D possibly being TRBD1 (5 bases). The CDR3 has 15 amino acids. Trimming shortened V by 4 bases and J by 3 bases, and 18 bases separated the two germline ends. Germline CDR1 is SQVTM and CDR2 is ANQGSEA. The CDR3 loop is CSVGGVGGTYTEAFF. For the CDR3, the DNA is TGCAGCGTTGGGGGGGTCGGGGGGACCTACACTGAAGCTTTCTTT.

V and J are TRBV5-1 and TRBJ2-5; 8 bases line up with TRBD1. V was clipped by 4 bases and J by 3 bases; unmatched bases: 8. The CDR3 is made up of 15 amino acids. Germline V gives CDR1 SGHRS, CDR2 YFSETQ. Written as DNA, the CDR3 is TGCGCCAGCAGCAGGGGGACAGGAGAAAAAGAGACCCAGTACTTC. It codes for CASSRGTGEKETQYF. Filled out from reference TRBV5-1 and TRBJ2-5, the complete variable domain reads KAGVTQTPRYLIKTRGQQVTLSCSPISGHRSVSWYQQTPGQGLQFLFEYFSETQRNKGNFPGRFSGRQFSNSRSEMNVSTLELGDSALYLCASSRGTGEKETQYFGPGTRLLVL.

This clonotype was recorded a few times. V gene TRBV7-9 combines with J gene TRBJ1-4; 7 nucleotides agree with TRBD1. The CDR3 sequence is 13 residues long. The germline V gene has CDR1 SEHNR and CDR2 FQNEAQ (reference sequence). V was clipped by 10 bases and J by 7 bases; unmatched bases: 9. CDR3 protein: CANPQGDGEKLFF. The CDR3 DNA follows: TGTGCCAACCCCCAGGGGGACGGTGAAAAACTGTTTTTT.

J is TRBJ2-5 and V is TRBV15; D is ambiguous. CDR3 size: 14 residues. Germline assignment: CDR1 LNHNV and CDR2 YYDKDF (reference sequence). Between the trimmed V and J ends, which lost 1 base and 2 bases, there was a span of 8 bases. In DNA, the CDR3 is TGTGCCACCAGCAGAGTGTCAGGTCAAGAGACCCAGTACTTC. Its translation is CATSRVSGQETQYF.